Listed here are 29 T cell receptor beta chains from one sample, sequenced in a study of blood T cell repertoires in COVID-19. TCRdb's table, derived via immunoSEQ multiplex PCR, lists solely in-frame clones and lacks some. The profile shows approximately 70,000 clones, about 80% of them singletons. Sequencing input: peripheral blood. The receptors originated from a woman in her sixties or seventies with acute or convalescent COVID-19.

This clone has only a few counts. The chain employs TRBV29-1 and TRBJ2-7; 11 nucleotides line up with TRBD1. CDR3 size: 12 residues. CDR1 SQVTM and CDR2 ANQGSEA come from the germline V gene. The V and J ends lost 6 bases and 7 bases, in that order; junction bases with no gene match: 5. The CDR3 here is CSVADRGREQYF. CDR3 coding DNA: TGCAGCGTCGCGGACAGGGGGCGGGAGCAGTACTTC.

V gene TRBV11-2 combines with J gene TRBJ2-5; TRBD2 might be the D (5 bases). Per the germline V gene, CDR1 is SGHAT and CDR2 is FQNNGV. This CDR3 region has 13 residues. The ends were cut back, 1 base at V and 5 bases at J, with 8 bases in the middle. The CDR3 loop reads CASSLGLAETQYF. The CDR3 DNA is TGTGCCAGCAGCTTAGGGCTAGCCGAGACCCAGTACTTC.

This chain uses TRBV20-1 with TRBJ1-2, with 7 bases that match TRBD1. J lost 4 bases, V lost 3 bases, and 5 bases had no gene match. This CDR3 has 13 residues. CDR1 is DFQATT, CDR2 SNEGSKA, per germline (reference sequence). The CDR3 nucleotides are TGCAGTGCTAGTTACCAGGGGGGCTATGGCTACACCTTC. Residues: CSASYQGGYGYTF.

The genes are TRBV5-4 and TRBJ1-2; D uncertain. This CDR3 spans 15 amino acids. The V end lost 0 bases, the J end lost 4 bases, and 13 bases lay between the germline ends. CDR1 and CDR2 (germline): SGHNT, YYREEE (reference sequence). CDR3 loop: CASSLGAGWLYGYTF. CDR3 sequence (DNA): TGTGCCAGCAGCTTGGGGGCAGGCTGGCTCTATGGCTACACCTTC.

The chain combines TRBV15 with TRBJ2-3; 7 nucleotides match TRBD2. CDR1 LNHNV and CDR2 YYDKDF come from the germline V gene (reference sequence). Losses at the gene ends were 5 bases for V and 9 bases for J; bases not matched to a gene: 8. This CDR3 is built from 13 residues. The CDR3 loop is CATSPSGKRTQYF. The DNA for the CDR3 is TGTGCCACCAGCCCCAGCGGGAAGCGGACGCAGTATTTT.

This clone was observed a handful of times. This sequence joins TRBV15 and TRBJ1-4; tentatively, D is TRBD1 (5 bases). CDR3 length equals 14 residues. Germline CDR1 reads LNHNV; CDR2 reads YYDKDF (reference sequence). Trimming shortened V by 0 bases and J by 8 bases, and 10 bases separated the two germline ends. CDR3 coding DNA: TGTGCCACCAGCAGAGATGGGGAGGGGGAAAAACTGTTTTTT. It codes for CATSRDGEGEKLFF.

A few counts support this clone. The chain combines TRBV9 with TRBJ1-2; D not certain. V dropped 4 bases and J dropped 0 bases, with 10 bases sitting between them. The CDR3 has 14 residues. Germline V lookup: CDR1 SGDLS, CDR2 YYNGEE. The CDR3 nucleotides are TGTGCCAGCAGCCGCCTGACTTCTAACTATGGCTACACCTTC. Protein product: CASSRLTSNYGYTF. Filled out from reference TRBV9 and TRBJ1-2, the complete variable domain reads DSGVTQTPKHLITATGQRVTLRCSPRSGDLSVYWYQQSLDQGLQFLIQYYNGEERAKGNILERFSAQQFPDLHSELNLSSLELGDSALYFCASSRLTSNYGYTFGSGTRLTVV.

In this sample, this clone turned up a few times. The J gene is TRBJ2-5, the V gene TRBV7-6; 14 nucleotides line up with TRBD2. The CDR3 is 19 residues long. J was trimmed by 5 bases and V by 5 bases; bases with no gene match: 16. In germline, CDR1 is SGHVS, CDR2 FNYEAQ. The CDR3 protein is CASSALPGTSGGRGETQYF. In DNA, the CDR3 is TGTGCCAGCAGCGCGCTACCCGGGACTAGCGGGGGACGGGGGGAGACCCAGTACTTC.

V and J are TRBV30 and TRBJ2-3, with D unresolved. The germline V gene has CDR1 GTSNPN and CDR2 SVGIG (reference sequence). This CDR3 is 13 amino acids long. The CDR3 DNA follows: TGTGCGCAATCGGCAGGTCCCACAGATACGCAGTATTTT. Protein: CAQSAGPTDTQYF.

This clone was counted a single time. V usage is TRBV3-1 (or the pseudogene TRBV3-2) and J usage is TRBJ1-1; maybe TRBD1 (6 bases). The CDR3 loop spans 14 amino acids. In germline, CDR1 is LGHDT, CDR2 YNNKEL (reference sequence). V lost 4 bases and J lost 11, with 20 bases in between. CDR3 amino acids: CASSLPGGAMTAFF. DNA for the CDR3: TGTGCCAGCAGCCTCCCCGGGGGGGCAATGACCGCTTTCTTT.

As DNA, the CDR3 is TGTGCCAGCAGCTTATATAGTGGAACAGGGCATGGCTACACCTTC. It encodes CASSLYSGTGHGYTF. This chain uses TRBV5-4 with TRBJ1-2, with TRBD1 as a possible D gene (6 bases). CDR1 and CDR2 from the germline V gene are SGHNT and YYREEE (reference sequence). Between the trimmed V and J ends, which lost 2 bases and 6 bases, there was a span of 17 bases. The CDR3 length is 15 residues.

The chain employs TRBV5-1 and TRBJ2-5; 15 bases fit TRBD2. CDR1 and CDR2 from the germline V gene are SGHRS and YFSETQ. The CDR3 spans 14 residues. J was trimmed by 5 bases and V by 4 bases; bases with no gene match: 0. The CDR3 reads CASSGTSGGETQYF. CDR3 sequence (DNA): TGCGCCAGCAGCGGGACTAGCGGGGGGGAGACCCAGTACTTC. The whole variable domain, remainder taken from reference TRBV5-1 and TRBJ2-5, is KAGVTQTPRYLIKTRGQQVTLSCSPISGHRSVSWYQQTPGQGLQFLFEYFSETQRNKGNFPGRFSGRQFSNSRSEMNVSTLELGDSALYLCASSGTSGGETQYFGPGTRLLVL.

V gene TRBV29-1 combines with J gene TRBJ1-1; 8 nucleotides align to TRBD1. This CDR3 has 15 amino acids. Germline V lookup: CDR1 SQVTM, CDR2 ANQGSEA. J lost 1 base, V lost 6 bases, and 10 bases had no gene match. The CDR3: CSVKSFGTGNTEAFF. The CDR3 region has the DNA TGCAGCGTGAAATCATTTGGGACAGGGAACACTGAAGCTTTCTTT. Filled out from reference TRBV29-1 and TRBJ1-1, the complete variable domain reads SAVISQKPSRDICQRGTSLTIQCQVDSQVTMMFWYRQQPGQSLTLIATANQGSEATYESGFVIDKFPISRPNLTFSTLTVSNMSPEDSSIYLCSVKSFGTGNTEAFFGQGTRLTVV.

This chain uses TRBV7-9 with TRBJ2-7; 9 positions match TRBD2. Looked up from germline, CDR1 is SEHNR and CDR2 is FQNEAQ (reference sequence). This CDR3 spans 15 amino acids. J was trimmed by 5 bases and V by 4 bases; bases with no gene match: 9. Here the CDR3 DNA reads TGTGCCAGCAGCTACCAAGCGGGGGGCGGGGACGAGCAGTACTTC. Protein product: CASSYQAGGGDEQYF.

The CDR3 sequence is CASSHRARDFDTIYF. CDR3 bases: TGTGCCAGCAGTCATCGGGCCCGGGATTTCGACACCATATATTTT. This chain links TRBV27 with TRBJ1-3, with D unclear. The germline gives CDR1 MNHEY, CDR2 SMNVEV (reference sequence). This CDR3 contains 15 residues. V gave up 5 bases and J gave up 8 bases, with 19 bases separating them.

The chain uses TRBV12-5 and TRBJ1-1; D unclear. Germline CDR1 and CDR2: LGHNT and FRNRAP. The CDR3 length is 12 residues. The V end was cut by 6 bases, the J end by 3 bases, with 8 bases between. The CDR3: CASGRGYTEAFF. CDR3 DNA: TGTGCTAGTGGCCGCGGGTACACTGAAGCTTTCTTT. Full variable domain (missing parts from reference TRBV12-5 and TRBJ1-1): DARVTQTPRHKVTEMGQEVTMRCQPILGHNTVFWYRQTMMQGLELLAYFRNRAPLDDSGMPKDRFSAEMPDATLATLKIQPSEPRDSAVYFCASGRGYTEAFFGQGTRLTVV.

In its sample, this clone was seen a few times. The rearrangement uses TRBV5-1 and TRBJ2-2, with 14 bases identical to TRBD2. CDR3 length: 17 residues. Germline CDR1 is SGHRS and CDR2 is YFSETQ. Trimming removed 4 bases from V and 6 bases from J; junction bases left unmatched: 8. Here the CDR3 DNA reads TGCGCCAGCAGCCGACCGGGACTAGCGGGAGTTGCCGGGGAGCTGTTTTTT. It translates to CASSRPGLAGVAGELFF.

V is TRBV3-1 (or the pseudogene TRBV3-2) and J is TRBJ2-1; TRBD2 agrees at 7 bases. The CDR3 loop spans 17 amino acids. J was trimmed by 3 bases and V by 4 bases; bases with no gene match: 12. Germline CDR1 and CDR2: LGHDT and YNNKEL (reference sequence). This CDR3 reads CASSPLGAGEGYNEQFF. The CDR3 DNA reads TGTGCCAGCAGCCCCTTAGGTGCGGGAGAAGGCTACAATGAGCAGTTCTTC.

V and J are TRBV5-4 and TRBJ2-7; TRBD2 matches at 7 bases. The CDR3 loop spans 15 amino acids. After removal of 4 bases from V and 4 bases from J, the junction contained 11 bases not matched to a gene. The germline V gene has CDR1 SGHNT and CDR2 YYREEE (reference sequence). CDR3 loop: CASSNGGAGFYEQYF. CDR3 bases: TGTGCCAGCAGCAACGGAGGAGCGGGGTTTTACGAGCAGTACTTC.

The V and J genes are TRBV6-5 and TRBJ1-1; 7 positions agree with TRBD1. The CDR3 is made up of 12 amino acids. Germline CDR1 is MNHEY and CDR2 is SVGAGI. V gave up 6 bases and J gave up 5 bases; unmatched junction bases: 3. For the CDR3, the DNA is TGTGCCAGCAGGGTACAGGGGACTGAAGCTTTCTTT. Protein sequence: CASRVQGTEAFF.

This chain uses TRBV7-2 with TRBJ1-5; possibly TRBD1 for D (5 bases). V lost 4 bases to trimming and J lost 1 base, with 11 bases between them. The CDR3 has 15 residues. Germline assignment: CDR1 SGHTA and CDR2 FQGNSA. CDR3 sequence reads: CASSSRVLSNQPQHF. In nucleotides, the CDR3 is TGTGCCAGCAGCTCCAGGGTTTTGAGCAATCAGCCCCAGCATTTT.

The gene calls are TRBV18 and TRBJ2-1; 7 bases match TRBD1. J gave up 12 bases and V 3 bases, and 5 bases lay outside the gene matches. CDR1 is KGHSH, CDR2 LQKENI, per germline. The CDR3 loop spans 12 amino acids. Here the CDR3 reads CASSPTGVGQFF. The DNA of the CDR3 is TGTGCCAGCTCACCCACAGGGGTCGGGCAGTTCTTC.

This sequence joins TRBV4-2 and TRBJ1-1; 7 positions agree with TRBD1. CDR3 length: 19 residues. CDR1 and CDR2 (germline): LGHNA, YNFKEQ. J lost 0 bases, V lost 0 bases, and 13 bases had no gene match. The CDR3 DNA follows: TGTGCCAGCAGCCAAGATCGGCGTGGAGCAGGGGGGATGAACACTGAAGCTTTCTTT. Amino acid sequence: CASSQDRRGAGGMNTEAFF.

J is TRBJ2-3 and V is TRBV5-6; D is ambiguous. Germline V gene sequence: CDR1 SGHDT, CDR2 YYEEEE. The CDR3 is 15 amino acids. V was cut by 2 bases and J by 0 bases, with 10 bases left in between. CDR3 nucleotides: TGTGCCAGCAGCTTTCAGGCATCTAGCACAGATACGCAGTATTTT. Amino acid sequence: CASSFQASSTDTQYF.

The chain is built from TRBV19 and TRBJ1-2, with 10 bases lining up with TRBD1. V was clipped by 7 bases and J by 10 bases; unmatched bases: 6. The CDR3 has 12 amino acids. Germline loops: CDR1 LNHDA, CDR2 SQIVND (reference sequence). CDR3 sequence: CASNPGQGHYTF. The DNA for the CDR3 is TGTGCCAGTAACCCGGGACAGGGGCACTACACCTTC.

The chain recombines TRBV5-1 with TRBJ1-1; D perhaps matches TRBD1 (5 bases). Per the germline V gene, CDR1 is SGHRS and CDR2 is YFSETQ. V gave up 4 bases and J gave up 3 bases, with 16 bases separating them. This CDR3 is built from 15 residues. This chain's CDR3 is CASSIGGALDTEAFF. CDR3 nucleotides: TGCGCCAGCAGCATTGGAGGGGCTTTGGACACTGAAGCTTTCTTT.

The CDR3 reads CASSQVEGRQRGQPQHF. DNA for the CDR3: TGCGCCAGCAGCCAGGTCGAAGGTCGACAACGGGGTCAGCCCCAGCATTTT. V usage is TRBV4-1 and J usage is TRBJ1-5, with D unclear. V was clipped by 3 bases and J by 6 bases, with 21 bases between them. In germline, CDR1 is MGHRA, CDR2 YSYEKL. There are 17 residues in the CDR3.

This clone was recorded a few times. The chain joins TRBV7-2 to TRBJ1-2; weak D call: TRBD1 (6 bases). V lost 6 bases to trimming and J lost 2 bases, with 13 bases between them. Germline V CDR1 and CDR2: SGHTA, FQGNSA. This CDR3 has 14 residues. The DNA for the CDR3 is TGTGCCAGCAGAGGGACAAGGGGAAACTATGGCTACACCTTC. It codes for CASRGTRGNYGYTF.

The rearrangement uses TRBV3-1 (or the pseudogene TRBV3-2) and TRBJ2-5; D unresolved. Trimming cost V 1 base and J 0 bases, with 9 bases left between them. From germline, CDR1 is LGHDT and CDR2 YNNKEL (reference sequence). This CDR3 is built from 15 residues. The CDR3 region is CASSQGFRYQETQYF. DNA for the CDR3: TGTGCCAGCAGCCAAGGTTTCCGTTACCAAGAGACCCAGTACTTC.